The following is a T cell receptor (beta chain) sequence with its context. As yet, its antigen is unknown. Trimming removed 4 bases from V and 4 bases from J; junction bases left unmatched: 8. Per germline, CDR1 SQVTM and CDR2 ANQGSEA. The length of the CDR3 is 14 residues. This entry belongs to a study of cytomegalovirus exposure and HLA in healthy donors. Overall study results and limits: TCR beta sequences numbering under 20,000 were associated with HLA alleles at 0.05 false discovery rate in a later analysis. Later analysis demonstrated an association between a missense DCLRE1C variant and TCR beta V- and J-gene trimming.

The PCR employed 60 Vbeta primers together with 13 Jbeta primers. Data came from immunoSEQ multiplex PCR; TCRdb stores just in-frame clones and leaves some out. The sample holds 250,000 or so clones, 81% seen once. Sequencing used PBMCs. The V call is TRBV29-1, the J call TRBJ2-7; 9 nucleotides line up with TRBD1. The sequence derives from a woman aged 55-69 years in good health and CMV-seropositive. CDR3 in DNA: TGCAGCGTTGCGGGGACAGGGAAGGGATACGAGCAGTACTTC. Its translation is CSVAGTGKGYEQYF.